This T cell receptor (beta chain) was identified in a study of blood T cell repertoires in COVID-19 (dated by TCRdb to the early 2020s). Background for the entire study: Samples covering the acute and convalescent phases of COVID-19 were provided by collaborators in the United States, Italy and Spain. The prospective study material was composed of cDNA or gDNA derived from T cells, B-cell-depleted T cells, or PBMCs. The dataset comprised deeply sampled blood TCRbeta repertoires from subjects exposed to, actively infected with, or recovered from COVID-19. The repertoires were made available in a free public database intended to serve as a resource for research on the immune response to SARS-CoV-2. The samples were drawn from the first 160 participants of the ongoing ImmuneRACE study and from 1,254 subjects provided by 6 global collaborators. Nearly every sample came with metadata listing a de-identified subject ID, COVID-19 status, age in years and sex. Where HLA class I and class II types were available, the types were taken from metadata supplied by the sample provider, not from assay-based typing.

Only a few counts were recorded for this clone. This receptor's antigen is unknown. There are no base qualities to consult, and no much larger clone falls within one base. What the research found in general, with its limitations: The quantity of clinical and demographic metadata differed by source and by participant and was supplied without curation.

The immunoSEQ Assay, a bias-controlled multiplex PCR, was used to amplify TCRbeta CDR3 regions from genomic DNA. The paper's data handling went like this. Within the assay, amplification of reference gene primers was used to estimate how many nucleated cells each sample contained. To quantify the absolute abundance of each unique TCRbeta CDR3 rearrangement, sequence reads were collapsed and filtered. For each sample, productive Simpson clonality was calculated as the square root of Simpson's diversity index over productive rearrangements. TCRdb obtained this table from immuneACCESS and retained in-frame rearrangements with V and J assigned. These tables miss some clones; where compared with another copy, unresolved V genes account for less than half of the shortfall, and the remainder is unexplained. D and trimming were read from the DNA, whereas the V and J calls and clone size are those reported in that table. The sample table records about 160,000 clones; roughly 90% of these occur just once. The top ten clonotypes cover about 2.6% of the sample.

Each collaborating institution followed its own protocols to collect whole blood in K2EDTA tubes. Collaborator samples were shipped for TCRbeta analysis as frozen whole blood, isolated PBMCs, or DNA extracted from either sample type. Including cysteine and phenylalanine, the CDR3 has 16 amino acids. Only the CDR3 part of the read is kept: 48 bases, read in frame from the first base. V was cut back by 0 bases and J by 8 bases, leaving a gap of 19 bases between them. CDR1 and CDR2 were assigned from the germline V gene (reference sequence) as LNHNV and YYDKDF. This chain is built from TRBV15 and TRBJ1-2; the D gene identity is not certain. Specimen: peripheral blood. This clonotype was sampled from a man in his 60s with acute or convalescent COVID-19. The CDR3 protein is CATSRDAAQASKGYTF. In nucleotide form, the sequence is TGTGCCACCAGCAGAGATGCGGCGCAAGCGTCTAAGGGCTACACCTTC.